This T cell receptor (beta chain) emerged from a study of CD4 and CD8 cells across lung adenocarcinoma regions. Germline loops: CDR1 MNHNS, CDR2 SASEGT. V lost 6 bases to trimming and J lost 6 bases, with 15 bases between them. The CDR3 is made up of 14 amino acids. TCRdb passed the PCR reads through MiXCR, listing each CDR3 protein once. The sample records tens of thousands of distinct CDR3 sequences, roughly half being singletons. Samples came from patients with localized non-small cell lung adenocarcinoma. Many counts were recorded for this clonotype. The rearrangement links TRBV6-1 to TRBJ2-4, with a tentative D call TRBD1 (5 bases). The sequence was obtained from a female donor with lung adenocarcinoma. The CD4 and CD8 labels of this study may be unreliable. Source material: CD8+ T cells from the center of a lung tumor. For the CDR3, the DNA is TGTGCCAGCAGCCAAACAGGAGAAGCAAACATTCAGTACTTC. Amino acids: CASSQTGEANIQYF.